This T cell receptor (beta chain) came from a study of OX40 agonist ivuxolimab in advanced cancers. General observations from the study: Researchers did not establish what antigens the expanded peripheral T cells target.

TCRdb keeps only in-frame clones here, not all; method: immunoSEQ multiplex PCR. This sample has around 63,000 clones, with roughly nine tenths found just once. The V end was cut by 5 bases, the J end by 6 bases, with 8 bases between. The CDR3 spans 12 residues. CDR1 and CDR2 from the germline V gene are MDHEN and SYDVKM. This clone occurred a few times. No antigen is known for it. This chain links TRBV28 with TRBJ1-5; D call uncertain. The specimen was CD4+ or CD8+ T cells sorted from blood, collected in a trial of the OX40 agonist ivuxolimab. The sequence came from an adult with an advanced solid tumor such as melanoma, head and neck, liver or kidney cancer. The chain's CDR3 is CASSPYAQPQHF. As DNA, the CDR3 is TGTGCCAGCAGTCCTTACGCTCAGCCCCAGCATTTT.